The clone carrying this T cell receptor (beta chain) has a handful of counts. Its antigen is as yet unknown. The data were taken from a study of T cell repertoires in cytomegalovirus infection. V gave up 3 bases and J gave up 3 bases; unmatched junction bases: 7. The CDR3 is made up of 17 amino acids. Per the germline V gene, CDR1 is MNHNS and CDR2 is SASEGT. From the reads, TCRdb called clonotypes with MiXCR, one entry per CDR3 protein. Here the sample spans approximately 910,000 distinct CDR3 sequences, around 32% being singletons. Study-level results: CMV carriers with the relevant HLA were identified by cumulative public TCR beta family frequency.

The chain carries TRBV6-1 and TRBJ2-7; 14 bases align to TRBD2. This sequence was found in a human donor in good health (CMV status not recorded). Some clones in this sample may be carry-over from other donors' samples. The source was cultured CD8+ T cells from PBMCs, collected from culture after CMV antigen stimulation. The CDR3 sequence: CASSDLPGTSGGYEQYF. CDR3 nucleotides: TGTGCCAGCAGTGACCTTCCTGGGACTAGCGGGGGCTACGAGCAGTACTTC.